One sample yielded the 31 T cell receptor beta chains listed below, sequenced in a study of T cell responses to AZD1222 COVID-19 vaccine. Produced via immunoSEQ multiplex PCR; TCRdb's table is partial and in-frame only. Here the sample spans some 150,000 clones, around 84% being singletons. The specimen comprised peripheral blood, sampled 28 days after the second AZD1222 dose. These receptors were taken from an adult who received the AZD1222 COVID-19 vaccine.

The chain carries TRBV9 and TRBJ2-1, with TRBD1 as a possible D gene (5 bases). CDR3 size: 17 residues. Trimming pared 4 bases from V and 1 base from J, leaving 18 bases between. Germline values: CDR1 SGDLS, CDR2 YYNGEE. This CDR3 is CASSPPPGIGSYNEQFF. The CDR3 DNA follows: TGTGCCAGCAGCCCCCCTCCAGGGATAGGGTCCTACAATGAGCAGTTCTTC.

This chain links TRBV6-5 with TRBJ2-5; TRBD1 matches 9 bases. CDR1 is MNHEY, CDR2 SVGAGI, per germline. The CDR3 spans 11 residues. Germline trimming cut 5 bases from V and 10 bases from J; bases unmatched to any gene: 2. The CDR3 nucleotides read TGTGCCAGCAGTACGGGACAGGGCCAGTACTTC. Residues: CASSTGQGQYF.

The chain uses TRBV3-1 (or the pseudogene TRBV3-2) and TRBJ2-3, with TRBD1 matching 9 bases. Unmatched junction bases numbered 7, after V lost 5 bases and J lost 4 bases. CDR1 is LGHDT and CDR2 is YNNKEL in the germline V gene (reference sequence). This CDR3 comprises 15 residues. This CDR3 is CASSYGTGSADTQYF. CDR3 DNA sequence: TGTGCCAGCAGCTACGGGACAGGGTCAGCAGATACGCAGTATTTT.

The gene calls are TRBV5-4 and TRBJ2-5; 9 nucleotides align to TRBD2. The CDR3 sequence is 15 residues long. V lost 1 base, J lost 2 bases, and 3 bases stayed unmatched. Germline-derived CDR1 and CDR2 are SGHNT and YYREEE (reference sequence). In DNA, the CDR3 is TGTGCCAGCAGCTTGAAGACTAGCGGTCAAGAGACCCAGTACTTC. Protein product: CASSLKTSGQETQYF.

The chain is built from TRBV4-1 and TRBJ2-3; TRBD2 agrees at 9 bases. V shed 3 bases, J shed 1 base, and the junction held 2 bases outside the gene matches. From germline, CDR1 is MGHRA and CDR2 YSYEKL. CDR3 size: 15 residues. The DNA of the CDR3 is TGCGCCAGCAGCCATTTAGCGGGAGGCACAGATACGCAGTATTTT. This sequence encodes CASSHLAGGTDTQYF.

This clone was seen only once. Written as DNA, the CDR3 is TGTGCCAGCAGCCAACCGGACAGGGGCAACTATGGCTACACCTTC. It specifies CASSQPDRGNYGYTF. V gene TRBV3-1 (or the pseudogene TRBV3-2) combines with J gene TRBJ1-2, with 9 bases aligning to TRBD1. V lost 2 bases, J lost 2 bases, and 3 bases stayed unmatched. Germline V gene sequence: CDR1 LGHDT, CDR2 YNNKEL (reference sequence). This CDR3 is built from 15 residues.

The rearrangement uses TRBV11-2 and TRBJ2-7; possibly TRBD1 for D (6 bases). Trimming left V 9 bases short and J 0 bases short, with 15 bases between. Germline lookup yields CDR1 SGHAT and CDR2 FQNNGV. The CDR3 is 14 amino acids. Here the CDR3 reads CASQDRIHSYEQYF. CDR3 nucleotide sequence: TGTGCCAGTCAAGACAGGATCCACTCCTACGAGCAGTACTTC.

This rearrangement joins TRBV7-9 to TRBJ1-1; D ambiguous. Trimming took 1 base from V and 5 from J, leaving 11 bases between them. CDR3 length: 14 amino acids. The germline V gene encodes CDR1 SEHNR and CDR2 FQNEAQ (reference sequence). DNA of the CDR3: TGTGCCAGCAGCTTAGGGTGGGTCGGGACTGAAGCTTTCTTT. It specifies CASSLGWVGTEAFF.

This sequence joins TRBV4-1 and TRBJ2-7; D call uncertain. This CDR3 contains 14 residues. Trimming left V 5 bases short and J 5 bases short, with 16 bases between. The germline gives CDR1 MGHRA, CDR2 YSYEKL. CDR3 amino acids: CASSEALFVDEQYF. For the CDR3, the DNA is TGCGCCAGCAGCGAGGCATTATTTGTGGACGAGCAGTACTTC.

The rearrangement joins TRBV7-2 to TRBJ2-7; unclear D gene. From germline, CDR1 is SGHTA and CDR2 FQGNSA. V lost 2 bases to trimming and J lost 4 bases, with 9 bases between them. The CDR3 consists of 13 residues. CDR3: CASSLLSLYEQYF. For the CDR3, the DNA is TGTGCCAGCAGCTTATTATCGCTGTACGAGCAGTACTTC.

The chain links TRBV5-4 to TRBJ2-1; D unclear. CDR3 length: 14 amino acids. The V gene lost 0 bases and the J gene lost 5 bases, with 9 bases spanning the gap. Germline V gene lookup returns CDR1 SGHNT and CDR2 YYREEE (reference sequence). The CDR3 loop is CASSLGFRDNEQFF. The CDR3 bases are TGTGCCAGCAGCTTGGGGTTTCGGGACAATGAGCAGTTCTTC.

The CDR3 sequence: CASSFLASGAQNEQFF. CDR3 coding DNA: TGTGCCAGCAGCTTTCTGGCTAGCGGGGCCCAGAATGAGCAGTTCTTC. The J gene is TRBJ2-1, the V gene TRBV5-6, with TRBD2 matching over 9 bases. CDR3 length: 16 residues. Germline V CDR1 and CDR2: SGHDT, YYEEEE. The V segment lost 2 bases and the J segment 7 bases; nucleotides outside the gene matches: 10.

This sequence joins TRBV3-1 (or the pseudogene TRBV3-2) and TRBJ1-3; D may be TRBD1 (5 bases). The V and J ends lost 1 base and 8 bases respectively, with 12 bases between them. The CDR3 extends over 14 amino acids. Germline V gene data show CDR1 as LGHDT and CDR2 as YNNKEL (reference sequence). CDR3 region: CASSQGGGLDTIYF. The CDR3 DNA is TGTGCCAGCAGCCAAGGGGGGGGTCTGGACACCATATATTTT.

The chain uses TRBV5-4 and TRBJ1-1, with unresolved D. Looked up from germline, CDR1 is SGHNT and CDR2 is YYREEE (reference sequence). V lost 4 bases to trimming and J lost 0 bases, with 7 bases between them. The CDR3 loop spans 13 amino acids. CDR3 in DNA: TGTGCCAGCAGCGTGGCCTTGAACACTGAAGCTTTCTTT. The encoded protein is CASSVALNTEAFF.

The chain employs TRBV9 and TRBJ1-4, with D perhaps matching TRBD1 (5 bases). Trimming shortened V by 4 bases and J by 0 bases, and 10 bases separated the two germline ends. Germline V lookup: CDR1 SGDLS, CDR2 YYNGEE. The CDR3 extends over 15 amino acids. The CDR3 sequence is CASSIGTSTNEKLFF. The CDR3 bases are TGTGCCAGCAGCATCGGGACCTCAACTAATGAAAAACTGTTTTTT.

V gene TRBV10-3 combines with J gene TRBJ1-2; weak D call: TRBD1 (5 bases). V lost 6 bases and J lost 4, with 15 bases in between. The CDR3 extends over 14 amino acids. Germline V lookup: CDR1 ENHRY, CDR2 SYGVKD. The CDR3 is CAISDRSQVYGYTF. DNA for the CDR3: TGTGCCATCAGCGATAGGTCACAGGTCTATGGCTACACCTTC.

The chain employs TRBV6-1 and TRBJ2-7; 7 bases line up with TRBD2. Germline V gene sequence: CDR1 MNHNS, CDR2 SASEGT. V gave up 3 bases and J gave up 3 bases; unmatched junction bases: 2. The CDR3 is 13 amino acids. The CDR3 region is CASSDWGGYEQYF. CDR3 DNA sequence: TGTGCCAGCAGTGATTGGGGGGGCTACGAGCAGTACTTC.

This rearrangement joins TRBV7-9 to TRBJ2-5; TRBD1 aligns across 10 bases. The CDR3 length is 15 residues. Germline V gene lookup returns CDR1 SEHNR and CDR2 FQNEAQ (reference sequence). V dropped 5 bases and J dropped 5; count of bases not matched to a gene: 8. The CDR3 DNA is TGTGCCAGCAGCCCGAGGGACAGGGGTGGGGAGACCCAGTACTTC. Encoded protein: CASSPRDRGGETQYF.

V and J are TRBV19 and TRBJ1-3; D may be TRBD1 (5 bases). The V and J ends lost 9 bases and 3 bases respectively, with 12 bases between them. The CDR3 length is 13 residues. The germline gives CDR1 LNHDA, CDR2 SQIVND (reference sequence). The CDR3 bases are TGTGCCAGCGCAGGGTACAGTGGAAACACCATATATTTT. Protein sequence: CASAGYSGNTIYF. Drawing the rest from reference TRBV19 and TRBJ1-3, the complete variable domain is DGGITQSPKYLFRKEGQNVTLSCEQNLNHDAMYWYRQDPGQGLRLIYYSQIVNDFQKGDIAEGYSVSREKKESFPLTVTSAQKNPTAFYLCASAGYSGNTIYFGEGSWLTVV.

The chain carries TRBV4-1 and TRBJ1-1; tentatively, D is TRBD1 (5 bases). There are 17 residues in the CDR3. Between the trimmed V and J ends, which lost 4 bases and 1 base, there was a span of 19 bases. CDR1 is MGHRA, CDR2 YSYEKL, per germline. CDR3 in amino acids: CASSRSPVTGGNTEAFF. The CDR3, as DNA: TGCGCCAGCAGCCGGTCACCCGTGACTGGGGGGAACACTGAAGCTTTCTTT.

This chain uses TRBV5-1 with TRBJ2-6; D is unresolved. This CDR3 comprises 15 residues. Germline V gives CDR1 SGHRS, CDR2 YFSETQ. Trimming shortened V by 3 bases and J by 1 base, and 8 bases separated the two germline ends. The DNA of the CDR3 is TGCGCCAGCAGCTCGGAAAAGTCTGGGGCCAACGTCCTGACTTTC. Translated, it gives CASSSEKSGANVLTF.

This clone has a handful of counts. This rearrangement joins TRBV24-1 to TRBJ2-3, with D perhaps assigned TRBD1 or TRBD2 (5 bases each). Germline V gene data show CDR1 as KGHDR and CDR2 as SFDVKD. This CDR3 spans 16 amino acids. Trimming pared 4 bases from V and 4 bases from J, leaving 17 bases between. The CDR3 nucleotides read TGTGCCACCAGTGACTTGGGACCGCTGCAGGCAGATACGCAGTATTTT. Translated, it gives CATSDLGPLQADTQYF.

V is TRBV11-3 and J is TRBJ2-3, with 13 bases identical to TRBD2. The J segment lost 4 bases and the V segment lost 5 bases, leaving 3 bases of the junction unmatched. Germline V CDR1 and CDR2: SGHNT, YENEEA. The CDR3 runs 15 residues. DNA for the CDR3: TGTGCCAGCAGCCGCACTAGCGGGGGGGCAGATACGCAGTATTTT. Its protein product is CASSRTSGGADTQYF.

The chain is built from TRBV5-8 and TRBJ1-4; weak D call: TRBD1 (5 bases). CDR1 is SGHTS, CDR2 YDEGEE, per germline. The CDR3 totals 14 residues. V lost 2 bases and J lost 5, with 10 bases in between. CDR3 amino acids: CASSLRQRNEKLFF. CDR3 nucleotides: TGTGCCAGCAGCTTACGACAGAGGAATGAAAAACTGTTTTTT.

The chain employs TRBV2 and TRBJ1-1, with no clear D. CDR1 is SNHLY and CDR2 is FYNNEI in the germline V gene. CDR3 length: 11 residues. Trimming took off 10 bases at V and 7 bases at J, with 13 bases between the two ends. The CDR3 sequence is CAIPDGIEAFF. In DNA, the CDR3 is TGTGCCATCCCGGATGGGATTGAAGCTTTCTTT.

V gene TRBV27 combines with J gene TRBJ2-2; 9 nucleotides align to TRBD1. CDR3 length: 18 residues. Unmatched junction bases numbered 19, after V lost 6 bases and J lost 8 bases. Germline CDR1 is MNHEY and CDR2 is SMNVEV (reference sequence). DNA of the CDR3: TGTGCCAGCAGAACCGGGACAGGGACCATGGTCCACCCGGGGGAGCTGTTTTTT. As protein: CASRTGTGTMVHPGELFF.

This chain connects TRBV7-9 to TRBJ1-2; D is possibly TRBD1 (6 bases). CDR3 length equals 14 residues. The germline V gene encodes CDR1 SEHNR and CDR2 FQNEAQ (reference sequence). V shed 5 bases and J shed 1 base, with 11 bases lying between them. This CDR3 is CASSHRDNNYGYTF. The CDR3, as DNA: TGTGCCAGCAGCCACCGGGACAATAACTATGGCTACACCTTC.

This clone was found once. The J gene is TRBJ1-4, the V gene TRBV10-1; weak D call: TRBD1 (6 bases). Germline V CDR1 and CDR2: WNHNN, SYGVQD (reference sequence). The CDR3 length is 15 residues. V was trimmed by 6 bases and J by 3 bases, leaving 14 bases between them. The CDR3 region has the DNA TGCGCCAGCAGACTGAGGGGGGAGGCTAATGAAAAACTGTTTTTT. Encoded protein: CASRLRGEANEKLFF.

J is TRBJ2-5 and V is TRBV19; TRBD2 aligns across 9 bases. The CDR3 spans 16 residues. Germline V lookup: CDR1 LNHDA, CDR2 SQIVND (reference sequence). Trimming cost V 3 bases and J 2 bases; bases outside gene matches: 7. CDR3 coding DNA: TGTGCCAGTAGTATCGGGGTAGCGGGGGTACAAGAGACCCAGTACTTC. Translating gives CASSIGVAGVQETQYF.

In its sample, this clone was seen once. The chain employs TRBV11-2 and TRBJ2-2; 8 bases align to TRBD2. Germline V CDR1 and CDR2: SGHAT, FQNNGV. V was clipped by 2 bases and J by 5 bases; unmatched bases: 4. The CDR3 is 15 amino acids. In nucleotides, the CDR3 is TGTGCCAGCAGCTTAACTGCTAGCGGGACCGGGGAGCTGTTTTTT. Amino acid sequence: CASSLTASGTGELFF.

The chain joins TRBV12-3 or TRBV12-4 to TRBJ1-1; D not resolved. The V end lost 3 bases, the J end lost 5 bases, and 10 bases lay between the germline ends. CDR3 length equals 13 residues. The CDR3, as DNA: TGTGCCAGCAGTTTGGAAAGGTATACTGAAGCTTTCTTT. It specifies CASSLERYTEAFF.